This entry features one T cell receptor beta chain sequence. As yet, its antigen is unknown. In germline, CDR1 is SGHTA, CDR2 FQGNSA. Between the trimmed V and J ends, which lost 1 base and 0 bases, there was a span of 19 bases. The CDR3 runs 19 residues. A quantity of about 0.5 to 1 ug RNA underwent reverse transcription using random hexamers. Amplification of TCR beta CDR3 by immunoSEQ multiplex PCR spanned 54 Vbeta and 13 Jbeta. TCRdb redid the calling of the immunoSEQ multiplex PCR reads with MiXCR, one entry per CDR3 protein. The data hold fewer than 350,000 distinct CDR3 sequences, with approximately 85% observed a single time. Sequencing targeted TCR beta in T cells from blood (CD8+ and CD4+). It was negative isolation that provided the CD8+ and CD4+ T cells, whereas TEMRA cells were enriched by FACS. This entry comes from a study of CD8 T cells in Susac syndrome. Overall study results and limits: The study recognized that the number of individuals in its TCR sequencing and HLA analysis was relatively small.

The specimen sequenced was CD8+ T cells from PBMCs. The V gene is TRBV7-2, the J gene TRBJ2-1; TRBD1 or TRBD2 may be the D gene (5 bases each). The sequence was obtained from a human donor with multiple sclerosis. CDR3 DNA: TGTGCCAGCAGCTTAGTTTGGGGGACCCTACTGAGCTCCTACAATGAGCAGTTCTTC. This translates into CASSLVWGTLLSSYNEQFF.